The next 18 T cell receptor beta chains were all read from a single sample in a study of blood T cell repertoires in COVID-19. This table comes from immunoSEQ multiplex PCR, and its TCRdb copy is limited to in-frame clones, with some not included. This sample has about 260,000 clones; about 91% occur once, and the top ten carry around 2.5%. Material for sequencing was peripheral blood. These receptor sequences come from a young adult with COVID-19, enrolled during active disease.

This chain uses TRBV6-5 with TRBJ2-2; a possible D gene is TRBD1 (5 bases). V shed 6 bases and J shed 0 bases, with 11 bases lying between them. The CDR3 has 15 amino acids. Germline values: CDR1 MNHEY, CDR2 SVGAGI. CDR3 residues: CASRRPTANTGELFF. The CDR3 nucleotides are TGTGCCAGCAGACGCCCGACAGCGAACACCGGGGAGCTGTTTTTT.

The chain joins TRBV13 to TRBJ2-5; 7 nucleotides agree with TRBD2. CDR3 size: 13 residues. Germline-derived CDR1 and CDR2 are PRHDT and FYEKMQ (reference sequence). V shed 5 bases, J shed 3 bases, and the junction held 3 bases outside the gene matches. This chain's CDR3 is CASSRLAEETQYF. The CDR3 nucleotides read TGTGCCAGCAGCCGCCTAGCGGAAGAGACCCAGTACTTC.

The chain couples TRBV9 to TRBJ2-7; 9 nucleotides line up with TRBD1. From germline, CDR1 is SGDLS and CDR2 YYNGEE. V was clipped by 1 base and J by 2 bases; unmatched bases: 4. The CDR3 runs to 15 residues. CDR3 sequence (DNA): TGTGCCAGCAGCGTACAACAGGGGGCGCCCTACGAGCAGTACTTC. It is translated as CASSVQQGAPYEQYF.

CDR3 sequence reads: CASSLNGQGLFYGYTF. The DNA for the CDR3 is TGTGCCAGCAGCTTGAACGGACAGGGCCTCTTCTATGGCTACACCTTC. The chain joins TRBV5-4 to TRBJ1-2; 8 positions match TRBD1. The CDR3 totals 16 residues. Germline trimming cut 1 base from V and 4 bases from J; bases unmatched to any gene: 9. CDR1 and CDR2 from the germline V gene are SGHNT and YYREEE (reference sequence).

The chain carries TRBV25-1 and TRBJ2-2; 7 positions agree with TRBD1. Germline V gene lookup returns CDR1 MGHDK and CDR2 SYGVNS. The length of the CDR3 is 16 residues. The V and J ends lost 3 bases and 7 bases, in that order; junction bases with no gene match: 11. As DNA, the CDR3 is TGTGCCAGCAGTGAGGCGACAGGGATTAGTGGCGGGGAGCTGTTTTTT. The encoded protein is CASSEATGISGGELFF.

The J gene is TRBJ2-3, the V gene TRBV19; the match to TRBD2 covers 11 bases. The V gene end was trimmed by 2 bases and the J gene end by 6 bases; junction bases not matched to a gene: 16. The germline V gene encodes CDR1 LNHDA and CDR2 SQIVND (reference sequence). The CDR3 totals 19 residues. The CDR3 bases are TGTGCCAGTAGTATACGGCAGGGACTTTTAGCGGGAGGGAGCGATACGCAGTATTTT. Amino acids: CASSIRQGLLAGGSDTQYF.

This clone was detected a few times. The CDR3 loop is CASSEAGGSVDGYTF. Here the CDR3 DNA reads TGTGCCAGCAGTGAAGCGGGGGGGAGTGTAGATGGCTACACCTTC. This chain links TRBV6-1 with TRBJ1-2; D is possibly TRBD1 (5 bases). V shed 0 bases and J shed 6 bases, with 14 bases lying between them. Germline values: CDR1 MNHNS, CDR2 SASEGT. The CDR3 sequence is 15 residues long.

This chain connects TRBV28 to TRBJ2-7; 7 nucleotides align to TRBD2. The CDR3 consists of 15 residues. Germline-derived CDR1 and CDR2 are MDHEN and SYDVKM. J gave up 3 bases and V 7 bases, and 12 bases lay outside the gene matches. The DNA for the CDR3 is TGTGCCAGCACAAACCCTAGCGGAGGACTCTACGAGCAGTACTTC. Translated, it gives CASTNPSGGLYEQYF.

In this sample, this clone turned up a few times. This chain links TRBV10-3 with TRBJ2-6; D remains ambiguous. The CDR3 contains 14 residues. In germline, CDR1 is ENHRY, CDR2 SYGVKD. V dropped 5 bases and J dropped 4 bases, with 9 bases sitting between them. The chain's CDR3 is CAISPSLGANVLTF. DNA for the CDR3: TGTGCCATCAGTCCTTCCCTCGGGGCCAACGTCCTGACTTTC.

V and J are TRBV7-8 and TRBJ1-3; the D is unclear. The CDR3 loop spans 14 amino acids. CDR1 and CDR2 (germline): SGHVS, FQNEAQ. Trimming cost V 5 bases and J 2 bases, with 10 bases left between them. CDR3 sequence (DNA): TGTGCCAGCAGCCCCACGAGGACTGGAAACACCATATATTTT. Protein: CASSPTRTGNTIYF.

The rearrangement links TRBV6-9 to TRBJ2-7, with 11 bases matching TRBD2. In germline, CDR1 is MNHGY, CDR2 SVAAGI. V was clipped by 6 bases and J by 3 bases; unmatched bases: 7. CDR3 size: 15 residues. CDR3 sequence (DNA): TGTGCCAGCAGACCACTGACTAGCGGGATCTACGAGCAGTACTTC. It yields the protein CASRPLTSGIYEQYF.

This clone was recorded once. The chain has TRBV5-1 and TRBJ2-5; D is undetermined. V shed 0 bases and J shed 0 bases, with 6 bases lying between them. Germline assignment: CDR1 SGHRS and CDR2 YFSETQ. The CDR3 spans 14 residues. This chain's CDR3 is CASSLEAYQETQYF. Here the CDR3 DNA reads TGCGCCAGCAGCTTGGAAGCGTACCAAGAGACCCAGTACTTC.

This clone is a singleton in its sample. The chain uses TRBV7-9 and TRBJ1-1; TRBD1 is a possible D gene (5 bases). The V end lost 6 bases, the J end lost 1 base, and 9 bases lay between the germline ends. This CDR3 has 13 amino acids. From germline, CDR1 is SEHNR and CDR2 FQNEAQ (reference sequence). The CDR3 DNA follows: TGTGCCAGCAGTTTTCAGGGGAACACTGAAGCTTTCTTT. As protein: CASSFQGNTEAFF.

The chain joins TRBV18 to TRBJ2-2; tentatively, D is TRBD1 (6 bases). Trimming left V 0 bases short and J 5 bases short, with 19 bases between. CDR1 is KGHSH, CDR2 LQKENI, per germline. The CDR3 totals 18 residues. The CDR3 DNA reads TGTGCCAGCTCACCACCGAGGGGACACGGGGACGATACCGGGGAGCTGTTTTTT. This codes for CASSPPRGHGDDTGELFF.

The chain couples TRBV7-2 to TRBJ2-7, with TRBD2 as a possible D gene (6 bases). V lost 3 bases to trimming and J lost 4 bases, with 19 bases between them. CDR1 and CDR2 from the germline V gene are SGHTA and FQGNSA. The CDR3 has 16 amino acids. CDR3 sequence (DNA): TGTGCCAGCAGCTTCCGTTCGAGCAGGGCGGGGTACGAGCAGTACTTC. Amino acids: CASSFRSSRAGYEQYF. The full variable domain, in which reference TRBV7-2 and TRBJ2-7 provide the parts outside the CDR3, is GAGVSQSPSNKVTEKGKDVELRCDPISGHTALYWYRQSLGQGLEFLIYFQGNSAPDKSGLPSDRFSAERTGGSVSTLTIQRTQQEDSAVYLCASSFRSSRAGYEQYFGPGTRLTVT.

V and J are TRBV5-1 and TRBJ2-3; the match to TRBD2 covers 8 bases. V trimming: 3 bases; J trimming: 0 bases; junction bases outside the gene matches: 3. The CDR3 length is 15 residues. CDR1 is SGHRS and CDR2 is YFSETQ in the germline V gene. The CDR3 loop reads CASSYTSGSTDTQYF. CDR3 coding DNA: TGCGCCAGCAGCTATACTAGCGGAAGCACAGATACGCAGTATTTT.

This rearrangement joins TRBV6-6 to TRBJ2-5; D is ambiguous. Per the germline V gene, CDR1 is MNHNY and CDR2 is SVGAGI (reference sequence). Trimming removed 6 bases from V and 7 bases from J, with 12 bases in between. This CDR3 is 12 amino acids long. The CDR3 sequence: CASSGNGGTQYF. Here the CDR3 DNA reads TGTGCCAGCAGCGGCAACGGCGGGACCCAGTACTTC.

The sample holds one count of this clone. The chain recombines TRBV28 with TRBJ1-1; a weak D match, TRBD1 (6 bases). Per the germline V gene, CDR1 is MDHEN and CDR2 is SYDVKM. The CDR3 contains 14 residues. V gave up 6 bases and J gave up 8 bases, with 19 bases separating them. The CDR3: CASRLQGIRREAFF. The CDR3 DNA follows: TGTGCCAGCAGGCTACAGGGTATTCGCCGGGAAGCTTTCTTT.